This T cell receptor beta chain was recovered during a study of cytomegalovirus exposure and HLA in healthy donors. Study results and caveats: Analyzed later, association rates of TCRs varied across HLA loci, with DRB1 most and HLA-C fewest. Later analysis suggested links between common viral pathogens and several top significant clusters. Presence/absence analyses assumed roughly uniform sequencing depth across donors.

The PCR contained 60 Vbeta and 13 Jbeta primers. The data were produced by immunoSEQ multiplex PCR, yet TCRdb's version contains in-frame clones alone and is incomplete. The table has 80,000 to 100,000 clones, over 70% seen once; the top ten hold approximately 20%. In regard to this clone: Its antigen is still unknown.

The germline V gene has CDR1 LNHDA and CDR2 SQIVND (reference sequence). V was pared by 10 bases and J by 2 bases, with 4 bases of the junction left unmatched. CDR3 size: 13 residues. This TCR was recovered from a man aged 25-45 years in good health and CMV-seropositive. The chain is built from TRBV19 and TRBJ1-5; 8 bases agree with TRBD1. The sample was PBMCs. The CDR3 sequence is CATQTGGNQPQHF. CDR3 DNA sequence: TGTGCCACCCAGACAGGGGGCAATCAGCCCCAGCATTTT.